These 21 T cell receptor beta chains originate from one sample sequenced in a study of T-cell reconstitution after alpha-beta-depleted transplantation in children. Library preparation (for TCRbeta) was performed with unique molecular identifiers. One entry per CDR3 protein results from TCRdb running MiXCR on the PCR reads. The sample lists roughly 500,000 distinct CDR3 sequences; about 16% were seen once. The material sequenced was PBMCs from the stem cell graft donor, taken from the stem cell graft. These receptors were collected from a human donor who donated a stem cell graft to a child with acute lymphoblastic leukemia.

A note on this clonotype: A much larger clone is a single base away; this may be a read error. The V and J genes are TRBV5-1 and TRBJ2-5; D gene uncertain. Trimming removed 0 bases at V and 5 bases at J, with 5 bases between. The CDR3 loop spans 12 amino acids. CDR1 SGHRS and CDR2 YFSETQ come from the germline V gene. CDR3 in amino acids: CASSLEWETQYF. The CDR3 DNA is TGCGCCAGCAGCTTGGAGTGGGAGACCCAGTACTTC.

There are a few counts of this clonotype. The CDR3 protein is CATSRGRGAGGYTF. The CDR3 DNA sequence: TGTGCCACCAGCAGAGGCAGGGGCGCTGGGGGCTACACCTTC. The chain has TRBV15 and TRBJ1-2, with D possibly matching TRBD1 (6 bases). The CDR3 sequence is 14 residues long. The V end was cut by 1 base, the J end by 8 bases, with 14 bases between. CDR1 is LNHNV and CDR2 is YYDKDF in the germline V gene (reference sequence).

The chain combines TRBV12-3 or TRBV12-4 with TRBJ2-1; the match to TRBD2 covers 14 bases. This CDR3 comprises 20 residues. With 3 bases clipped from V and 0 bases from J, the junction kept 10 bases outside the gene matches. The CDR3, as DNA: TGTGCCAGCAGTTTGTCGACTAGCGGGAGGGGAATCAGCTCCTACAATGAGCAGTTCTTC. This encodes CASSLSTSGRGISSYNEQFF.

This clonotype was observed a handful of times. DNA for the CDR3: TGTGCCAGCAGCTTACGGTTGGGACAAACCTACGAGCAGTACTTC. Residues: CASSLRLGQTYEQYF. The genes are TRBV7-9 and TRBJ2-7; TRBD1 might be the D (6 bases). The CDR3 has 15 amino acids. CDR1 is SEHNR, CDR2 FQNEAQ, per germline (reference sequence). The V and J ends lost 2 bases and 2 bases respectively, with 13 bases between them.

This clonotype was seen only a few times. The V and J genes are TRBV5-1 and TRBJ2-7, with D tentatively TRBD2 (5 bases). V gave up 4 bases and J gave up 5 bases, with 16 bases separating them. CDR3 length: 14 amino acids. CDR1 SGHRS and CDR2 YFSETQ come from the germline V gene. The CDR3 nucleotides read TGCGCCAGCAGCCCAATTCTACCGGGAAACGAGCAGTACTTC. This codes for CASSPILPGNEQYF.

Only a few counts were recorded for this clonotype. The chain combines TRBV7-3 with TRBJ2-2, with D tentatively TRBD1 (6 bases). V shed 4 bases and J shed 8 bases, with 14 bases lying between them. CDR1 SGHTA and CDR2 FQGTGA come from the germline V gene. CDR3 length: 14 residues. DNA of the CDR3: TGTGCCAGCAGCTCCCGTGGGGGCGCTGGGGAGCTGTTTTTT. Its translation: CASSSRGGAGELFF. The entire variable domain, with the rest obtained from reference TRBV7-3 and TRBJ2-2, is as follows: GAGVSQTPSNKVTEKGKYVELRCDPISGHTALYWYRQSLGQGPEFLIYFQGTGAADDSGLPNDRFFAVRPEGSVSTLKIQRTERGDSAVYLCASSSRGGAGELFFGEGSRLTVL.

This clonotype was seen a few times. The chain combines TRBV9 with TRBJ1-2; tentatively, D is TRBD1 (6 bases). V lost 4 bases and J lost 5, with 18 bases in between. This CDR3 has 15 amino acids. Germline lookup yields CDR1 SGDLS and CDR2 YYNGEE. CDR3 in amino acids: CASSFALGGPYGYTF. The CDR3 nucleotides read TGTGCCAGCAGCTTTGCCCTGGGGGGGCCATATGGCTACACCTTC. Together with reference TRBV9 and TRBJ1-2, the CDR3 gives the full variable domain: DSGVTQTPKHLITATGQRVTLRCSPRSGDLSVYWYQQSLDQGLQFLIQYYNGEERAKGNILERFSAQQFPDLHSELNLSSLELGDSALYFCASSFALGGPYGYTFGSGTRLTVV.

This sequence joins TRBV4-1 and TRBJ2-3, with D tentatively TRBD1 or TRBD2 (5 bases each). V was cut by 3 bases and J by 5 bases, with 21 bases left in between. Germline-derived CDR1 and CDR2 are MGHRA and YSYEKL. The CDR3 is made up of 17 amino acids. Here the CDR3 reads CASSHLFRDAAGDTQYF. In nucleotides, the CDR3 is TGCGCCAGCAGCCACCTATTCCGGGACGCTGCAGGAGATACGCAGTATTTT.

The table lists this clonotype with many counts. The chain has TRBV27 and TRBJ2-3; D ambiguous. Trimming stripped 6 bases from V and 6 bases from J, with 10 bases between. Germline V gives CDR1 MNHEY, CDR2 SMNVEV (reference sequence). The CDR3 length is 12 residues. As DNA, the CDR3 is TGTGCCAGCAGCTTAATCGGCGATACGCAGTATTTT. Protein: CASSLIGDTQYF.

This clonotype was counted between two and nine times. V gene TRBV11-2 combines with J gene TRBJ2-1; 12 bases are a match to TRBD2. This CDR3 comprises 16 residues. Trimming at V came to 1 base and at J to 8 bases, leaving 6 bases not matched to a gene. Germline V gives CDR1 SGHAT, CDR2 FQNNGV. Here the CDR3 reads CASSLARLAGGYEQFF. Written as DNA, the CDR3 is TGTGCCAGCAGCTTAGCTCGGCTAGCGGGAGGGTATGAGCAGTTCTTC. The entire variable domain, with the rest obtained from reference TRBV11-2 and TRBJ2-1, is as follows: EAGVAQSPRYKIIEKRQSVAFWCNPISGHATLYWYQQILGQGPKLLIQFQNNGVVDDSQLPKDRFSAERLKGVDSTLKIQPAKLEDSAVYLCASSLARLAGGYEQFFGPGTRLTVL.

J is TRBJ1-2 and V is TRBV18, with TRBD1 identical over 7 bases. This CDR3 is 13 amino acids long. Unmatched junction bases numbered 4, after V lost 3 bases and J lost 6 bases. Germline CDR1 and CDR2: KGHSH and LQKENI. The CDR3: CASSPTGLDGYTF. For the CDR3, the DNA is TGTGCCAGCTCACCGACAGGGTTGGATGGCTACACCTTC.

There are a few counts of this clonotype. The J gene is TRBJ2-2, the V gene TRBV4-2; D ambiguous. Trimming pared 1 base from V and 3 bases from J, leaving 6 bases between. The length of the CDR3 is 14 residues. Germline V gene data show CDR1 as LGHNA and CDR2 as YNFKEQ. The CDR3 is CASSQGGDTGELFF. In DNA form, the CDR3 reads TGTGCCAGCAGCCAAGGTGGCGACACCGGGGAGCTGTTTTTT.

The chain is built from TRBV4-1 and TRBJ2-7; D perhaps matches TRBD1 (6 bases). Per the germline V gene, CDR1 is MGHRA and CDR2 is YSYEKL. The CDR3 covers 15 residues. V was clipped by 8 bases and J by 3 bases, with 20 bases between them. The CDR3, as DNA: TGCGCCAGCTCACTAGGACAGTTCTCCCACTACGAGCAGTACTTC. Encoded protein: CASSLGQFSHYEQYF.

This clonotype was counted between two and nine times. The chain links TRBV19 to TRBJ1-3; D might be TRBD1 (5 bases). CDR1 and CDR2 from the germline V gene are LNHDA and SQIVND (reference sequence). V lost 7 bases, J lost 0 bases, and 19 bases lay in between. This CDR3 is built from 17 residues. CDR3 region: CASTKTAGTDSGNTIYF. In nucleotides, the CDR3 is TGTGCCAGTACCAAAACCGCCGGGACGGACTCTGGAAACACCATATATTTT.

The sample holds a few counts of this clonotype. The V call is TRBV14, the J call TRBJ2-3; D remains unclear. The CDR3 length is 13 residues. The germline CDR1 and CDR2 sequences are SGHDN and FVKESK. V was pared by 3 bases and J by 5 bases, with 9 bases between. DNA for the CDR3: TGTGCCAGCAGCCAGGGTCCCGAAGATACGCAGTATTTT. The encoded protein is CASSQGPEDTQYF.

This clonotype was counted only a few times. The rearrangement links TRBV10-2 to TRBJ2-1; no definite D call. Germline V gives CDR1 WSHSY, CDR2 SAAADI. This CDR3 spans 14 amino acids. The V and J ends lost 0 bases and 10 bases respectively, with 13 bases between them. The CDR3 DNA follows: TGCGCCAGCAGTGAGTCGTATAGGGTGGGGGAGCAGTTCTTC. Translated, it gives CASSESYRVGEQFF.

This clonotype was recorded a few times. The chain uses TRBV5-1 and TRBJ1-5, with 8 bases matching TRBD1. With V trimmed by 4 bases and J by 1 base, 19 bases remained unmatched. Germline values: CDR1 SGHRS, CDR2 YFSETQ. The CDR3 has 20 residues. The DNA of the CDR3 is TGCGCCAGCAGCCCCACCCATCCTCGACAGGGGATGATGAGCAATCAGCCCCAGCATTTT. The encoded protein is CASSPTHPRQGMMSNQPQHF.

This clonotype turned up a few times. The CDR3 loop reads CASKMNGQGPYEQYF. The CDR3 DNA reads TGCGCCAGCAAGATGAACGGACAGGGGCCCTACGAGCAGTACTTC. The V and J genes are TRBV5-1 and TRBJ2-7; 9 positions match TRBD1. This CDR3 region has 15 residues. The J segment lost 2 bases and the V segment lost 6 bases, leaving 9 bases of the junction unmatched. From germline, CDR1 is SGHRS and CDR2 YFSETQ. The full variable domain, completed using reference TRBV5-1 and TRBJ2-7, is KAGVTQTPRYLIKTRGQQVTLSCSPISGHRSVSWYQQTPGQGLQFLFEYFSETQRNKGNFPGRFSGRQFSNSRSEMNVSTLELGDSALYLCASKMNGQGPYEQYFGPGTRLTVT.

The V gene is TRBV6-2 or TRBV6-3, the J gene TRBJ2-7; 11 positions match TRBD1. This CDR3 has 14 amino acids. The ends lost 6 bases at V and 2 bases at J; junction bases unmatched: 3. In germline, CDR1 is MNHEY, CDR2 SVGEGT. The CDR3 sequence: CASRDRGPPYEQYF. CDR3 coding DNA: TGTGCCAGCAGGGACAGGGGGCCTCCCTACGAGCAGTACTTC.

In its sample, this clonotype was seen many times. This rearrangement joins TRBV6-1 to TRBJ2-2, with 7 bases identical to TRBD1. The CDR3 spans 15 residues. The germline V gene has CDR1 MNHNS and CDR2 SASEGT. With 5 bases clipped from V and 2 bases from J, the junction kept 5 bases outside the gene matches. CDR3 amino acids: CASSTGQINTGELFF. The CDR3 DNA is TGTGCCAGCAGTACGGGACAGATTAACACCGGGGAGCTGTTTTTT.

This clonotype has more than one count but fewer than ten. The chain combines TRBV5-5 with TRBJ1-4; no firm D call. Germline loops: CDR1 SGHKS, CDR2 YYEKEE (reference sequence). The V and J ends lost 2 bases and 4 bases respectively, with 3 bases between them. The CDR3 totals 12 residues. The CDR3 coding sequence is TGTGCCAGCAGCTTCCTTAATGAAAAACTGTTTTTT. Protein: CASSFLNEKLFF.